This TCR beta chain was recorded in a study of naive and memory T cell subsets. Findings and limits, study-wide: This RNA-based method may be sensitive to activation-related transcript changes.

TCR cDNA received a 3' ligated oligonucleotide that carried a UMI. Adult healthy volunteers gave 2.5 ml peripheral blood for whole-blood RNA. Input was roughly 1 to 1,100 ng of DNase-treated total RNA without cell sorting. Ligated cDNA underwent four rounds of PCR with nested alpha and beta constant region primers and SP2. Reverse transcription of blood and skin TCR RNA was primed at alpha and beta constant regions. TCRdb re-called the UMI-ligation and nested PCR reads with MiXCR, one entry per CDR3 protein. Of more than 20,000 distinct CDR3 sequences listed, 5.2% are singletons. This clonotype has ten or more counts. Its antigen is unknown. The source is an adult in good health. Sequencing input: blood.

CDR3 protein: CASSRTGSNQPQHF. CDR3 DNA: TGTGCCAGCAGCCGGACAGGAAGCAATCAGCCCCAGCATTTT. This chain joins TRBV5-6 and TRBJ1-5; 7 nucleotides agree with TRBD1. The trim removed 4 bases at V and 1 base at J, leaving 2 bases unmatched. This CDR3 is built from 14 residues. Germline CDR1 and CDR2: SGHDT and YYEEEE.